The clone carrying this TCR beta chain was seen only a few times. What it binds is unknown. The source of the sample is a study of response to subunit inactivated influenza vaccine. Study outcomes and limitations: The authors put forward the suggestion that each seasonal influenza vaccination may bring in only a limited number of new T cells.

V lost 8 bases and J 5 bases, leaving 11 bases between the germline ends. The CDR3 is made up of 12 amino acids. Per germline, CDR1 SEHNR and CDR2 FQNEAQ (reference sequence). TCRdb reanalysed the RT-PCR reads using MiXCR and keeps one entry per CDR3 protein. Among about 500,000 distinct CDR3 sequences listed, more than 15% were seen once. The sequenced sample was CD4+ T cells sorted from PBMCs, obtained around 25 months after vaccination. This rearrangement joins TRBV7-9 to TRBJ2-3, with D tentatively TRBD1 (6 bases). The receptor's source is a man aged 45 to 75 who received an inactivated influenza vaccine. In DNA, the CDR3 is TGTGCCAGCCGGGACATAGGAGATACGCAGTATTTT. Translation gives CASRDIGDTQYF.